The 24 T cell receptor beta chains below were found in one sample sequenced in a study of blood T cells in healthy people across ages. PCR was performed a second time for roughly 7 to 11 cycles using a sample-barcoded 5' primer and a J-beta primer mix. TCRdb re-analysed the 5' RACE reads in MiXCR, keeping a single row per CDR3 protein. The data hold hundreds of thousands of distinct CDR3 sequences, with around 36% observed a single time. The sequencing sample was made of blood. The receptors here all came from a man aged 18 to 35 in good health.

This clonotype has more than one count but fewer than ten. CDR3 loop: CASSPLREQYF. The CDR3 coding sequence is TGTGCCAGCAGCCCCCTCCGGGAGCAGTACTTC. The gene calls are TRBV7-2 and TRBJ2-7, with D uncertain. Trimming took off 5 bases at V and 7 bases at J, with 9 bases between the two ends. CDR3 length: 11 residues. Germline V CDR1 and CDR2: SGHTA, FQGNSA.

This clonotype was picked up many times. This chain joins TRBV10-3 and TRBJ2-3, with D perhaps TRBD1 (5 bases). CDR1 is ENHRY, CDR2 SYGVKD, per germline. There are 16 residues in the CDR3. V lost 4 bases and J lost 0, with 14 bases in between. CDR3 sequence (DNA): TGTGCCATCAGTGTGACCAGGGTGACTAGCACAGATACGCAGTATTTT. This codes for CAISVTRVTSTDTQYF.

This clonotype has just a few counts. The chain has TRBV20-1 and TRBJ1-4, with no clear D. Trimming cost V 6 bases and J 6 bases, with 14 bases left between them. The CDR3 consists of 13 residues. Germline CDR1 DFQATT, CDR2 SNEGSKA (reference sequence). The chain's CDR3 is CSASDSAYEKLFF. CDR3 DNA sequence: TGCAGTGCCTCCGACTCGGCGTATGAAAAACTGTTTTTT.

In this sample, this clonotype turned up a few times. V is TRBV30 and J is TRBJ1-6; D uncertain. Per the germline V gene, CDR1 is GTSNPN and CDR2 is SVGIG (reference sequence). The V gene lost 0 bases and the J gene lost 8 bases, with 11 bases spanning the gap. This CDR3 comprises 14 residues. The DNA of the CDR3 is TGTGCCTGGAGTGTGGGCAGTCGCGATTCACCCCTCCACTTT. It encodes CAWSVGSRDSPLHF.

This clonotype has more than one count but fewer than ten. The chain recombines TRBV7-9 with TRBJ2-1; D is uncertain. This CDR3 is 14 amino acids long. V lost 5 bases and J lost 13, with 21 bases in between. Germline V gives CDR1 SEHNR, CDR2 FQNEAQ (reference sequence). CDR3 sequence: CASSPGPPAETQFF. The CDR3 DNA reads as TGTGCCAGCAGCCCCGGCCCTCCTGCGGAGACCCAGTTCTTC.

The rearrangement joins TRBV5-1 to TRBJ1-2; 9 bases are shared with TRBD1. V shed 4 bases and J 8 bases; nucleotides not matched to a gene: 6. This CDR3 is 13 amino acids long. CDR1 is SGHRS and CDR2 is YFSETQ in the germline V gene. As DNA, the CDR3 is TGCGCCAGCAGCCCGGGACAGGGAACGGGCTACACCTTC. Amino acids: CASSPGQGTGYTF.

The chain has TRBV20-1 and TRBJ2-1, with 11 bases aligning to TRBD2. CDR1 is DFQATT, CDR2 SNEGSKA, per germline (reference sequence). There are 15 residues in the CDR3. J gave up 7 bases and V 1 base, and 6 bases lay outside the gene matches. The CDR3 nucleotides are TGCAGTGCTAGAGCGACTAGCGGGAATTTTAATGAGCAGTTCTTC. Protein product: CSARATSGNFNEQFF.

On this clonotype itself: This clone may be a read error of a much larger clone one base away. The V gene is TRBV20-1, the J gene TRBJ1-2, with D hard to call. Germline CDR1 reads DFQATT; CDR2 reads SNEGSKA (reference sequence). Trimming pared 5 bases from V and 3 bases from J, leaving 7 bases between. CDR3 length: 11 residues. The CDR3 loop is CSAAGDYGYTF. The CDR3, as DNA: TGCAGTGCTGCCGGGGACTATGGCTACACCTTC.

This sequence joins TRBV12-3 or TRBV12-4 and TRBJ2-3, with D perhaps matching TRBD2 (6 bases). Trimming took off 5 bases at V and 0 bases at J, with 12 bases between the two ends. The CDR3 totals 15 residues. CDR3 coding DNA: TGTGCCAGCAGTCCCCGGGGGTTTAGCACAGATACGCAGTATTTT. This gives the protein CASSPRGFSTDTQYF.

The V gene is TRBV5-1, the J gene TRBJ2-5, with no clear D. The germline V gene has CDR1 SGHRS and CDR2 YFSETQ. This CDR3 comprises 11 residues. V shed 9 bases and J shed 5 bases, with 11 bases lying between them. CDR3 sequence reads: CATPGRETQYF. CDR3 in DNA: TGCGCCACACCAGGAAGGGAGACCCAGTACTTC. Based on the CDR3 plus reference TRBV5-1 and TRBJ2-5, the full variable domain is KAGVTQTPRYLIKTRGQQVTLSCSPISGHRSVSWYQQTPGQGLQFLFEYFSETQRNKGNFPGRFSGRQFSNSRSEMNVSTLELGDSALYLCATPGRETQYFGPGTRLLVL.

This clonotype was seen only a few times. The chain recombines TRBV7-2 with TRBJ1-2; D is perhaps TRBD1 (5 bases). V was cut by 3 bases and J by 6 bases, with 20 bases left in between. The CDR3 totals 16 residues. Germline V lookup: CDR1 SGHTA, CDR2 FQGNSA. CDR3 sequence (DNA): TGTGCCAGCAGCTTGGAACCGGGACCCCGAGCGGATGGCTACACCTTC. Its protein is CASSLEPGPRADGYTF.

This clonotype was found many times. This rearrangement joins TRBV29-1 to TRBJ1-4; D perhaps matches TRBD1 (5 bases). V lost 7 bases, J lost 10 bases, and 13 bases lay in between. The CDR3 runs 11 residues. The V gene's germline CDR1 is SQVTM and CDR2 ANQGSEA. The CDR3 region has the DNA TGCAGCGGAGGGGACCGGGGAAAACTGTTTTTT. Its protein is CSGGDRGKLFF.

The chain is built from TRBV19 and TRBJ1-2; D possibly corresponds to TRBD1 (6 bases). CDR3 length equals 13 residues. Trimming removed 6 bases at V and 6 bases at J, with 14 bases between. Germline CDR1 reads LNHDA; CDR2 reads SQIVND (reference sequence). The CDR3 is CASSQDRRNGYTF. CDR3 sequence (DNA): TGTGCCAGTAGCCAAGACAGGCGGAATGGCTACACCTTC.

This chain's CDR3 is CAISDPGRGRSYEQYF. DNA of the CDR3: TGTGCCATCAGTGACCCCGGTAGGGGCAGATCCTACGAGCAGTACTTC. The J gene is TRBJ2-7, the V gene TRBV10-3; D is possibly TRBD1 (5 bases). The V end was cut by 3 bases, the J end by 1 base, with 16 bases between. Looked up from germline, CDR1 is ENHRY and CDR2 is SYGVKD. The CDR3 sequence is 16 residues long.

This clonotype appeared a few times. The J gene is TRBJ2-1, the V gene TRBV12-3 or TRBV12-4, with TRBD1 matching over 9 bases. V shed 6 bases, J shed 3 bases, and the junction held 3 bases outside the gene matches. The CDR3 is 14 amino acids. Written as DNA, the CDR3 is TGTGCCAGCAGGGGACAGGGTAGCTACAATGAGCAGTTCTTC. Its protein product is CASRGQGSYNEQFF.

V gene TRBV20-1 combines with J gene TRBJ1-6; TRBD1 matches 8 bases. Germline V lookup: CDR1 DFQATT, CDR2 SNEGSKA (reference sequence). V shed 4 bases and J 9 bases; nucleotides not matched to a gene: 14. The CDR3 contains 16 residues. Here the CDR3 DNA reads TGCAGTGCTACCCCAAACAGGGGGTCCTTTGGTTCACCCCTCCACTTT. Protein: CSATPNRGSFGSPLHF.

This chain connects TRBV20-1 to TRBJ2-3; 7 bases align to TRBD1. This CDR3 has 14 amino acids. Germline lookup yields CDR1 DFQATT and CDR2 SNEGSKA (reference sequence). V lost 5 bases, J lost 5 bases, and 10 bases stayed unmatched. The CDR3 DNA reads TGCAGTGCTTCGACAGGGTTTCATGGAGATACGCAGTATTTT. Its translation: CSASTGFHGDTQYF.

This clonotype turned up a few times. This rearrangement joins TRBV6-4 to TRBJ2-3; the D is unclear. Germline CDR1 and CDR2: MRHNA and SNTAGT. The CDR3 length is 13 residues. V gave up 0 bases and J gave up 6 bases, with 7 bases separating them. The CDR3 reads CASSDSLVDTQYF. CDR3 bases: TGTGCCAGCAGTGACTCTTTAGTGGATACGCAGTATTTT.

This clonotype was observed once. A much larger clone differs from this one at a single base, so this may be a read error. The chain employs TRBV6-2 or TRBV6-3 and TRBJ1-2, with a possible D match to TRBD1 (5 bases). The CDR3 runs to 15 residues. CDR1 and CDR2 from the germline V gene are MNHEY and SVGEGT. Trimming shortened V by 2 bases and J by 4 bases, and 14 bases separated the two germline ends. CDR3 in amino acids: CASSYRETESYGYTF. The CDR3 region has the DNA TGTGCCAGCAGTTACCGGGAGACAGAAAGCTATGGCTACACCTTC.

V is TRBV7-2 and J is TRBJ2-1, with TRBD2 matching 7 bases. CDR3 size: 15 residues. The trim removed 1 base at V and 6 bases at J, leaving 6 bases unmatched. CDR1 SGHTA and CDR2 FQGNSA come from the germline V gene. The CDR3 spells CASSLVVGEGNEQFF. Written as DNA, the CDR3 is TGTGCCAGCAGCTTAGTGGTGGGGGAGGGCAATGAGCAGTTCTTC. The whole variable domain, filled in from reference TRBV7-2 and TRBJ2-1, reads GAGVSQSPSNKVTEKGKDVELRCDPISGHTALYWYRQSLGQGLEFLIYFQGNSAPDKSGLPSDRFSAERTGGSVSTLTIQRTQQEDSAVYLCASSLVVGEGNEQFFGPGTRLTVL.

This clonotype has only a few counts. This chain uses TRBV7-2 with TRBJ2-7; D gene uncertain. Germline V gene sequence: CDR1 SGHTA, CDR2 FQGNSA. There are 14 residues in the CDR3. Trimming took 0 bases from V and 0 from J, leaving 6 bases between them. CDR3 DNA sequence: TGTGCCAGCAGCTTAGCACGGTTCTCCTACGAGCAGTACTTC. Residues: CASSLARFSYEQYF.

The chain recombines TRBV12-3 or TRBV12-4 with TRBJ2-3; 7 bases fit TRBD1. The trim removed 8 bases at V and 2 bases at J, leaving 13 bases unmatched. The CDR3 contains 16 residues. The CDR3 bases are TGTGCCAGCCCGGAGTCCGGACAGGTGACCACAGATACGCAGTATTTT. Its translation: CASPESGQVTTDTQYF.

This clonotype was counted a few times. The CDR3 DNA sequence: TGTGCCAGCAGTTCGACAGGGAATCATGGCTACACCTTC. Its translation is CASSSTGNHGYTF. V and J are TRBV6-5 and TRBJ1-2; 7 positions match TRBD1. This CDR3 is 13 amino acids long. Germline V lookup: CDR1 MNHEY, CDR2 SVGAGI. V was pared by 4 bases and J by 6 bases, with 5 bases of the junction left unmatched.

The CDR3 DNA is TGCAGCGGGGGGGGGCGCGGCACTGAAGCTTTCTTT. Its protein product is CSGGGRGTEAFF. The chain carries TRBV29-1 and TRBJ1-1, with D perhaps TRBD1 (6 bases). Trimming shortened V by 7 bases and J by 4 bases, and 13 bases separated the two germline ends. The CDR3 loop spans 12 amino acids. Germline-derived CDR1 and CDR2 are SQVTM and ANQGSEA.